This T cell receptor (beta chain) came from a study of blood T cell repertoires in COVID-19. Study at large: The United States, Italy and Spain were the sources of the acute and convalescent COVID-19 samples. In each case, the material was cDNA or gDNA derived from T cells, B-cell-depleted T cells, or PBMCs.

Study processing details: Estimation of nucleated cell counts was performed using reference gene primer amplification. Here immunoSEQ multiplex PCR was the method, and the copy in TCRdb shows in-frame clones only, minus some. The D gene and trimming were derived from the DNA, and the V and J assignments and clone size from that table. This table has 300,000 to 450,000 clones, about 85% appearing once. Material for sequencing was peripheral blood. This receptor was obtained from a woman younger than 30 with acute or convalescent COVID-19.

The CDR3 loop is CASSLSGQGSSYNSPLHF. The CDR3 DNA reads as TGTGCCAGCAGTTTATCCGGACAGGGGAGCTCCTATAATTCACCCCTCCACTTT. The chain uses TRBV27 and TRBJ1-6; 9 positions agree with TRBD1. Germline CDR1 is MNHEY and CDR2 is SMNVEV (reference sequence). The ends lost 0 bases at V and 0 bases at J; junction bases unmatched: 3. The CDR3 is made up of 18 amino acids.